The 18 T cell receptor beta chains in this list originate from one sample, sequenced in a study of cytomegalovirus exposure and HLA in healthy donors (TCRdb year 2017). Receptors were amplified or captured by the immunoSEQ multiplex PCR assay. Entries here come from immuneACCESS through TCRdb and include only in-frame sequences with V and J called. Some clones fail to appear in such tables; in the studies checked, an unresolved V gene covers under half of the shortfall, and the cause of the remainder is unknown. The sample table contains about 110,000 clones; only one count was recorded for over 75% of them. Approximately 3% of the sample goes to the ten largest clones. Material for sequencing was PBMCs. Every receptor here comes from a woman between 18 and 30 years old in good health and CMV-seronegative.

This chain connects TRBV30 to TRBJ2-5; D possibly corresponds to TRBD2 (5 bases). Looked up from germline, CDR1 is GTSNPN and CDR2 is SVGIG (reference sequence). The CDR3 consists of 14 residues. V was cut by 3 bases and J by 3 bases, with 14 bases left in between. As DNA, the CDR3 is TGTGCCTGGAGGTGGAAGGAGAGGGAAGAGACCCAGTACTTC. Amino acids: CAWRWKEREETQYF.

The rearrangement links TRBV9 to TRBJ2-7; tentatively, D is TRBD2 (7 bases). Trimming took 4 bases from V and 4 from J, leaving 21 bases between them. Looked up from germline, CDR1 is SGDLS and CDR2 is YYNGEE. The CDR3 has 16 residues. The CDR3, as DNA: TGTGCCAGCAGCCCCTCCGGGCGGGGGACACTATACGAGCAGTACTTC. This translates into CASSPSGRGTLYEQYF.

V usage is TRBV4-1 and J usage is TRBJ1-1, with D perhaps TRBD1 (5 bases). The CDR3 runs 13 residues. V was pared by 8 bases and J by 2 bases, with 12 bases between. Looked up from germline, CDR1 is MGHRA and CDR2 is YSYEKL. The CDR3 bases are TGCGCCAGCCAGGGCCACCTTAACACTGAAGCTTTCTTT. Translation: CASQGHLNTEAFF.

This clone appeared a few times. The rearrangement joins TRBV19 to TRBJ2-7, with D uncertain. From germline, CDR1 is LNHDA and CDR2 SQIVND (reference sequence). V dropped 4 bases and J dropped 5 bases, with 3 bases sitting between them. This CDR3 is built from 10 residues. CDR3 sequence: CASSTNEQYF. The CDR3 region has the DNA TGTGCCAGTAGTACCAACGAGCAGTACTTC.

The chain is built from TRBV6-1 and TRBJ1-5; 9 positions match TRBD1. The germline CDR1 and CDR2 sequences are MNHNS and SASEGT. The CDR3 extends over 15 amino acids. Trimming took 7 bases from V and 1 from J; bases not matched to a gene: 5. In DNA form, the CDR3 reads TGTGCCAGCAACGAACAGGGGGCGAGCAATCAGCCCCAGCATTTT. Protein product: CASNEQGASNQPQHF.

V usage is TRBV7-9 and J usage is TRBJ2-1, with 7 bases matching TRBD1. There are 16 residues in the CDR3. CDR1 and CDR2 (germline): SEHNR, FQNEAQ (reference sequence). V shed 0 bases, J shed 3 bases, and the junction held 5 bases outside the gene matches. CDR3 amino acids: CASSLARDRSYNEQFF. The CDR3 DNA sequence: TGTGCCAGCAGCTTAGCTCGGGACAGAAGCTACAATGAGCAGTTCTTC.

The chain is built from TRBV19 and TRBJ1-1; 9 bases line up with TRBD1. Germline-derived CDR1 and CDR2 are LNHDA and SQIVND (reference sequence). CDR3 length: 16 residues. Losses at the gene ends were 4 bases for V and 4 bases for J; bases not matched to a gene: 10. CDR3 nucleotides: TGTGCCAGTAGTACCCCGGGACAGGGTTTGGGCACTGAAGCTTTCTTT. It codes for CASSTPGQGLGTEAFF.

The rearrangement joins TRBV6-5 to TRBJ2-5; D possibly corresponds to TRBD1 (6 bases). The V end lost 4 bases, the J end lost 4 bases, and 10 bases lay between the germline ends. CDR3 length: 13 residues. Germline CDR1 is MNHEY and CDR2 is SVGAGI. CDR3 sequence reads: CASSWTAGETQYF. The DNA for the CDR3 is TGTGCCAGCAGTTGGACAGCCGGAGAGACCCAGTACTTC.

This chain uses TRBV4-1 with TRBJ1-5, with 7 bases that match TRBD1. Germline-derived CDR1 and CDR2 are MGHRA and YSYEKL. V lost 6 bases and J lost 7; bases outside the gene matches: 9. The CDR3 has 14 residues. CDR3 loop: CASSGGGTGQPQHF. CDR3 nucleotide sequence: TGCGCCAGCAGTGGAGGGGGCACGGGCCAGCCCCAGCATTTT.

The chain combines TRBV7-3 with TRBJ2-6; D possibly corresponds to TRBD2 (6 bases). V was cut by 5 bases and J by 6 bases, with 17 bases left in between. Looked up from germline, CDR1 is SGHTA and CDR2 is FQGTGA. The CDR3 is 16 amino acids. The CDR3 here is CASSPRRGSTANVLTF. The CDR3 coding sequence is TGTGCCAGCAGCCCCCGGCGGGGCTCTACGGCCAACGTCCTGACTTTC.

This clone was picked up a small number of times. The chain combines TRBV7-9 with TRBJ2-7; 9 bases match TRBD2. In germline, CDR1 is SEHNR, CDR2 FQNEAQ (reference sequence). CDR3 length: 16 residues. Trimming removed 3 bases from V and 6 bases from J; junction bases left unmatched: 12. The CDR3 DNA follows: TGTGCCAGCAGCTTGGTAGTCGCTAGCGGGGCCCGCGAGCAGTACTTC. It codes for CASSLVVASGAREQYF.

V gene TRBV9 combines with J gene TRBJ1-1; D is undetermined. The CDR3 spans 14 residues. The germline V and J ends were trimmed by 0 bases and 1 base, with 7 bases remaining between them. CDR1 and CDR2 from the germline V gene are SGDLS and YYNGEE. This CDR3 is CASSVGPWNTEAFF. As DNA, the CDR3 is TGTGCCAGCAGCGTAGGGCCTTGGAACACTGAAGCTTTCTTT.

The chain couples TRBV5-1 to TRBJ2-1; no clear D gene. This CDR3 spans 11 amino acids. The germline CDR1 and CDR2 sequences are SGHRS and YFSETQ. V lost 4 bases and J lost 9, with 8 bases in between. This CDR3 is CASSSRGEQFF. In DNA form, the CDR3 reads TGCGCCAGCAGCAGCCGTGGTGAGCAGTTCTTC.

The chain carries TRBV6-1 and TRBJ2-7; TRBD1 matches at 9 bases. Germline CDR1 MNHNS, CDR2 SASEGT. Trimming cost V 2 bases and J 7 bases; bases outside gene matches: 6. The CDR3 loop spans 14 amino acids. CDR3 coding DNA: TGTGCCAGCAGTGAAAGTCCGGGACAGGGAGAGCAGTACTTC. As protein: CASSESPGQGEQYF.

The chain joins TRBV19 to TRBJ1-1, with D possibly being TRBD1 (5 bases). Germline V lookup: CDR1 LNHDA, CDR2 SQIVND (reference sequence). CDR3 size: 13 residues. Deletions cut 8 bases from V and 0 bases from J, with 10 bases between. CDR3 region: CASGLGLNTEAFF. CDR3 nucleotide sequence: TGTGCCAGTGGGTTGGGGCTGAACACTGAAGCTTTCTTT.

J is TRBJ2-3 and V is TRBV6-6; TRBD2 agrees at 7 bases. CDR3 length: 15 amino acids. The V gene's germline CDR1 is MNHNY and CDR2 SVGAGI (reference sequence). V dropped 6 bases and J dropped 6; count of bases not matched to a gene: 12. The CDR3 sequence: CASRERRLAMDTQYF. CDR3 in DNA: TGTGCCAGCAGGGAACGGAGACTAGCAATGGATACGCAGTATTTT.

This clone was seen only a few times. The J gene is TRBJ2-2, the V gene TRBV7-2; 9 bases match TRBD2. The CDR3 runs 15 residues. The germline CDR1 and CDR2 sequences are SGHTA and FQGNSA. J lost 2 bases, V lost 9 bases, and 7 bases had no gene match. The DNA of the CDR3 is TGTGCCAGACCGAGCGGGGGGACCAACACCGGGGAGCTGTTTTTT. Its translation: CARPSGGTNTGELFF.

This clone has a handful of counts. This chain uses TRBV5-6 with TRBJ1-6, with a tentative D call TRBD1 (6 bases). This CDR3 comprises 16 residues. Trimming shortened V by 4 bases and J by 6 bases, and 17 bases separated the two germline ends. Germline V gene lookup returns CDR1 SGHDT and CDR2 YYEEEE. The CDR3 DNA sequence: TGTGCCAGCAGCCCGCAGGGGCAGCTGCCTAATTCACCCCTCCACTTT. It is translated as CASSPQGQLPNSPLHF.